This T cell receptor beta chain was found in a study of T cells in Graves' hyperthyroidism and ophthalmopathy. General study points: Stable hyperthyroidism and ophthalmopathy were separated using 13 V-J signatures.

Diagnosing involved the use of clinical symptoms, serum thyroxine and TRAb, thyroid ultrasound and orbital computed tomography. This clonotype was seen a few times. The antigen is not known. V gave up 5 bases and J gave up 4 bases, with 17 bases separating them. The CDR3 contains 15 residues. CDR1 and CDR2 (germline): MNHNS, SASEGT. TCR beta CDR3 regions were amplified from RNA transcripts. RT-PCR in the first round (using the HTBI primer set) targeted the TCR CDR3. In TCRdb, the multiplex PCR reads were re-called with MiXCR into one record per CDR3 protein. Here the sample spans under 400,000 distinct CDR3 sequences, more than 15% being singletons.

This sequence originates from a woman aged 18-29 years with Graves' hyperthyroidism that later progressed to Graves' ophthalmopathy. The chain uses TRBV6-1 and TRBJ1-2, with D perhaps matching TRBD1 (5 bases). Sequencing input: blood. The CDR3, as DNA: TGTGCCAGCAGTCCCACCGACAGTTTCATCTATGGCTACACCTTC. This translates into CASSPTDSFIYGYTF.